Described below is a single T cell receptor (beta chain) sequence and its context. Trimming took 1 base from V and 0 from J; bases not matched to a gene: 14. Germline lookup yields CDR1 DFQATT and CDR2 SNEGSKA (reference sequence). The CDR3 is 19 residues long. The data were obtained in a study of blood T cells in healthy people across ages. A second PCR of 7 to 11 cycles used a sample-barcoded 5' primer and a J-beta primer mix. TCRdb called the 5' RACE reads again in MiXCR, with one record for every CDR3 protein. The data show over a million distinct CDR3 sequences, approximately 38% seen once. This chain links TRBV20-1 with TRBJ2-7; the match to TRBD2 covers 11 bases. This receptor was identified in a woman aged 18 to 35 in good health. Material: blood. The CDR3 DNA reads TGCAGTGCTAGAGCCCCACCTCCTAGCGGGGGGTACCTCTCCTACGAGCAGTACTTC. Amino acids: CSARAPPPSGGYLSYEQYF.